This is a list of T cell receptor beta chains from one sample in a study of cytomegalovirus exposure and HLA in healthy donors. The protocol was immunoSEQ multiplex PCR, while the TCRdb copy is restricted to in-frame clones and leaves out a portion. This sample carries some 150,000 clones, just under 80% of them seen once, and the ten largest clones take roughly 1.1%. The sample taken for sequencing was PBMCs. These receptors all stem from a male donor in good health and CMV-seronegative. Both conserved end residues are part of each CDR3.

v_call	j_call	cdr3_aa
TRBV11-3	TRBJ2-5	CASSLGTGEGKETQYF
TRBV5-1	TRBJ2-7	CASRISHEQYF
TRBV7-2	TRBJ2-5	CASSFGFQETQYF
TRBV18	TRBJ1-5	CASSPRSGDNQPQHF
TRBV5-1	TRBJ2-7	CASSLGLAGGYLRDEQYF
TRBV5-6	TRBJ1-4	CASSLSATNEKLFF
TRBV7-2	TRBJ2-3	CASSLDGGTDTQYF
TRBV4-1	.	CASSLWTAQLYEQYF
TRBV5-1	TRBJ1-1	CASSMGQMNTEAFF
TRBV29-1	TRBJ2-5	CSVEGPPTGSSETQYF
TRBV6-1	TRBJ1-2	CASSKVEEPLWGYTF
TRBV7-2	TRBJ2-7	CASSLWQGNEQYF
TRBV5-1	TRBJ1-1	CASSLVGQGNTEAFF
TRBV7-6	TRBJ2-6	CASSSTRGKVPYSGANVLTF
TRBV7-2	TRBJ1-1	CASSLVPGQGDTEAFF
TRBV7-7	TRBJ2-2	CASSLSGSGELFF
TRBV9	TRBJ2-6	CASSSPGPGANVLTF
TRBV7-9	TRBJ2-7	CASSLDGTIRPYEQYF
TRBV6-5	TRBJ1-6	CASTTGNSPLHF
TRBV29-1	TRBJ2-5	CSVASGQGETQYF
TRBV11-2	TRBJ2-5	CASSLGSQGPRETQYF
TRBV5-1	TRBJ2-5	CASSLEGAAQETQYF
TRBV27	TRBJ1-2	CASRPPTGDGYTF
TRBV6-1	TRBJ1-6	CASSGSTGGFSPLHF
TRBV6-1	TRBJ1-6	CASRVDRGSNSPLHF
TRBV6-6	TRBJ2-1	CASIMREQFF
TRBV4-3	TRBJ1-6	CASSQGGENSPLHF
TRBV7-2	TRBJ1-5	CASSSTRDRINQPQHF
TRBV7-9	TRBJ1-3	CASSLAISGNTIYF
TRBV19	TRBJ2-1	CASSKGGTRGGPNEQFF
TRBV5-1	TRBJ1-2	CASSLGPTGGGYGYTF
TRBV5-1	TRBJ1-2	CASSLYGEVGYTF
TRBV9	TRBJ1-1	CASSATGGNTEAFF